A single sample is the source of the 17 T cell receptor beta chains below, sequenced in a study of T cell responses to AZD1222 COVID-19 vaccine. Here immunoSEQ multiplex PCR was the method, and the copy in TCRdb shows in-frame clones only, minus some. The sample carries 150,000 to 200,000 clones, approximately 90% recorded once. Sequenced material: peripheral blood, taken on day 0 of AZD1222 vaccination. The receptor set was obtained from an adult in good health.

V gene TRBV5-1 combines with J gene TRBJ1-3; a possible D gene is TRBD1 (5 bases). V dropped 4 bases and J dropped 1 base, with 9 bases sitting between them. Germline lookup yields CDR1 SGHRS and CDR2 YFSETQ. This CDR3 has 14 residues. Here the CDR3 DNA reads TGCGCCAGCAGCCCCGGGGGGTCTGGAAACACCATATATTTT. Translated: CASSPGGSGNTIYF.

CDR3 sequence: CASSLDGESGNTIYF. The CDR3 nucleotides are TGCGCCAGCAGCTTGGATGGGGAATCAGGAAACACCATATATTTT. The chain couples TRBV5-1 to TRBJ1-3, with D unresolved. CDR1 and CDR2 (germline): SGHRS, YFSETQ. The ends were cut back, 0 bases at V and 4 bases at J, with 11 bases in the middle. This CDR3 comprises 15 residues.

CDR3 DNA: TGCGCCAGCAGCCAAGGATTGATAGGGACAGGGGTCTATGGCTACACCTTC. Translating it yields CASSQGLIGTGVYGYTF. The chain joins TRBV4-1 to TRBJ1-2; 10 bases align to TRBD1. The CDR3 is made up of 17 amino acids. CDR1 is MGHRA and CDR2 is YSYEKL in the germline V gene. The V segment lost 1 base and the J segment 4 bases; nucleotides outside the gene matches: 9.

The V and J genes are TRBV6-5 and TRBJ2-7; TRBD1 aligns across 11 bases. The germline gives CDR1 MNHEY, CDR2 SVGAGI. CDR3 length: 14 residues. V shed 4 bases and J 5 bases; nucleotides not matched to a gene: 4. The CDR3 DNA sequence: TGTGCCAGCAGTTGGGACAGGGGGAGCCACGAGCAGTACTTC. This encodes CASSWDRGSHEQYF.

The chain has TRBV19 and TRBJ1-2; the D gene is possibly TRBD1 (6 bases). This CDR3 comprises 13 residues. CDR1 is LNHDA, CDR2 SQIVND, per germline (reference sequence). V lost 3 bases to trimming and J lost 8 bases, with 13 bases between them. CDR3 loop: CASSIPSGGGYTF. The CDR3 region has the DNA TGTGCCAGTAGTATTCCATCGGGGGGCGGCTACACCTTC.

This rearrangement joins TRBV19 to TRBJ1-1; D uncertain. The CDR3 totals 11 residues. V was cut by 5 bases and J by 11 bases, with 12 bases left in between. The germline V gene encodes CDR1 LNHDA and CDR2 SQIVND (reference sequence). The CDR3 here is CASSSSRTAFF. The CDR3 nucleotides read TGTGCCAGTAGTTCCTCAAGGACGGCTTTCTTT.

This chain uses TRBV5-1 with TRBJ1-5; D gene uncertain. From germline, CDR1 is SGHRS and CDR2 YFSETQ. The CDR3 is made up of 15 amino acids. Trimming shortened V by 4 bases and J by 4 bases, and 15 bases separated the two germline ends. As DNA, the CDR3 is TGCGCCAGCAGCGAGGTTAAAGGCCCTAATCAGCCCCAGCATTTT. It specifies CASSEVKGPNQPQHF. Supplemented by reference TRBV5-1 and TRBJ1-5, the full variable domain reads KAGVTQTPRYLIKTRGQQVTLSCSPISGHRSVSWYQQTPGQGLQFLFEYFSETQRNKGNFPGRFSGRQFSNSRSEMNVSTLELGDSALYLCASSEVKGPNQPQHFGDGTRLSIL.

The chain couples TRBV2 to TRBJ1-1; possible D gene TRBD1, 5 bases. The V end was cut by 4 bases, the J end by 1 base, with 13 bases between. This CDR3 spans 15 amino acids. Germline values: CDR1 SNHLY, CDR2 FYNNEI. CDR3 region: CASSVGAGRNTEAFF. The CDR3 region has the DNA TGTGCCAGCAGTGTCGGGGCAGGGAGGAACACTGAAGCTTTCTTT.

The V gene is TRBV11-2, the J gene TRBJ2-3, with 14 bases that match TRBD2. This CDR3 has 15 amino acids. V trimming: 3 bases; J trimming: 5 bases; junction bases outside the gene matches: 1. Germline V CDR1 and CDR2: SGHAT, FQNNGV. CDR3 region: CASSLTSGRVDTQYF. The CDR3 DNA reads TGTGCCAGCAGCTTGACTAGCGGGAGGGTAGATACGCAGTATTTT.

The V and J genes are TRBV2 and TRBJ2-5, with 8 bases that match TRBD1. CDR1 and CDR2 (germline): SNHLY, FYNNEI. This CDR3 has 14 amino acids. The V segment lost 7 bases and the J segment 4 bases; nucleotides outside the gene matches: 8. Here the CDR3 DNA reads TGTGCCAGCACCACGGACAGGGTAGGAGAGACCCAGTACTTC. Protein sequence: CASTTDRVGETQYF.

The CDR3 DNA reads TGTGCCAGCAGCCAGCATAGCGGGAGTCGCGCAGATACGCAGTATTTT. It codes for CASSQHSGSRADTQYF. This chain links TRBV14 with TRBJ2-3; TRBD2 matches 9 bases. Trimming at V came to 3 bases and at J to 4 bases, leaving 8 bases not matched to a gene. Germline assignment: CDR1 SGHDN and CDR2 FVKESK. The CDR3 is made up of 16 amino acids.

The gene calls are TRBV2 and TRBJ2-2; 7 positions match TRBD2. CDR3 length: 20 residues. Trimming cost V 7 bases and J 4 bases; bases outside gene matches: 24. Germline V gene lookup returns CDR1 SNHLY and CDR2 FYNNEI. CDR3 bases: TGTGCCAGCACCTTGGGGGGGGTTGTTAGCGGGCTCGCGGGCACCGGGGAGCTGTTTTTT. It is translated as CASTLGGVVSGLAGTGELFF.

CDR3 amino acids: CASSPSGGNYGYTF. The CDR3, as DNA: TGCGCCAGCAGCCCCTCGGGCGGCAACTATGGCTACACCTTC. The rearrangement links TRBV4-1 to TRBJ1-2, with D hard to call. Per the germline V gene, CDR1 is MGHRA and CDR2 is YSYEKL. The CDR3 is 14 amino acids. The V end lost 4 bases, the J end lost 2 bases, and 11 bases lay between the germline ends.

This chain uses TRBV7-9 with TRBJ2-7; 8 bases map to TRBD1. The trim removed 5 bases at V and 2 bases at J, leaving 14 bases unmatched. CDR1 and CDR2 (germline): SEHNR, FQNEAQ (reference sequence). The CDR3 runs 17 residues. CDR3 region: CASSPRTGRLGTYEQYF. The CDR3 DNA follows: TGTGCCAGCAGCCCTCGGACAGGGAGGCTTGGAACCTACGAGCAGTACTTC.

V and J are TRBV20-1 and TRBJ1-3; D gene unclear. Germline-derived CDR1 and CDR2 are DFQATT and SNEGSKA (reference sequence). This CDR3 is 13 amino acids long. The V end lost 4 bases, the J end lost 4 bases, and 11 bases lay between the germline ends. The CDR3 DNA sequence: TGCAGTGCTATTGAAGGGAGAGGAAACACCATATATTTT. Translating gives CSAIEGRGNTIYF.

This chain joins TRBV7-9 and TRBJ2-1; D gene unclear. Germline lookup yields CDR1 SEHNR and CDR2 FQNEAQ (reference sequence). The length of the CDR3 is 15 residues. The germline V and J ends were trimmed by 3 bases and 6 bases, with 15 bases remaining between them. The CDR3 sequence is CASSLRPGATNEQFF. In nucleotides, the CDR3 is TGTGCCAGCAGCTTGAGGCCAGGAGCGACCAATGAGCAGTTCTTC.

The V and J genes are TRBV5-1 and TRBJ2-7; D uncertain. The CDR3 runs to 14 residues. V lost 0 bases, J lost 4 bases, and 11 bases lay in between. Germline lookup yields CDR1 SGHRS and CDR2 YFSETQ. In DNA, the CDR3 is TGCGCCAGCAGCTTGGTTCCCGGCCTATACGAGCAGTACTTC. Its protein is CASSLVPGLYEQYF.